The source of this T cell receptor (beta chain) is a study of OX40 agonist ivuxolimab in advanced cancers. Study findings and constraints: CD4+ and CD8+ T cells in blood underwent clonal expansion by week 6 at 0.1 to 3.0 mg/kg. CD4+ T cells averaged fewer expanded clones than CD8+ T cells.

In regard to this clone: What it binds is not known.

TCRdb keeps only in-frame clones here, not all; method: immunoSEQ multiplex PCR. The data contain about 45,000 clones, more than 75% of them seen just once; the ten biggest clones take up about 15%. Looked up from germline, CDR1 is SGDLS and CDR2 is YYNGEE. With 3 bases clipped from V and 2 bases from J, the junction kept 5 bases outside the gene matches. This CDR3 contains 15 residues. The sequence came from an adult with an advanced solid tumor such as melanoma, head and neck, liver or kidney cancer. The chain joins TRBV9 to TRBJ1-3; 7 bases agree with TRBD1. The sample here was CD4+ or CD8+ T cells sorted from blood, taken in a trial of the OX40 agonist ivuxolimab. In nucleotides, the CDR3 is TGTGCCAGCAGCGATGCGGGACAGCCTGGAAACACCATATATTTT. Its translation is CASSDAGQPGNTIYF.